This passage covers 6 T cell receptor beta chains from one sample sequenced in a study of T-cell reconstitution after alpha-beta-depleted transplantation in children. The library targeted TCRbeta and was prepared with unique molecular identifiers. MiXCR was run by TCRdb on the PCR reads, yielding one entry per CDR3 protein. Of more than 300,000 distinct CDR3 sequences in the sample, 15% to 20% were seen once. The sequencing used PBMCs, mostly from graft donor cells, collected 360 days after TCRalphabeta/CD19-depleted stem cell transplant. The receptor set was obtained from a male patient between 2 and 10 years old who had a stem cell transplant for acute lymphoblastic leukemia, so the T cells may come from the graft donor.

The chain links TRBV12-3 or TRBV12-4 to TRBJ1-1; D gene uncertain. Trimming shortened V by 3 bases and J by 6 bases, and 8 bases separated the two germline ends. The CDR3 consists of 12 residues. This chain's CDR3 is CASSFRRAEAFF. In DNA form, the CDR3 reads TGTGCCAGCAGTTTTAGGAGAGCTGAAGCTTTCTTT.

This clonotype was observed a few times. The chain couples TRBV5-1 to TRBJ2-2; D unclear. Germline loops: CDR1 SGHRS, CDR2 YFSETQ. CDR3 size: 15 residues. Trimming shortened V by 1 base and J by 0 bases, and 7 bases separated the two germline ends. In nucleotides, the CDR3 is TGCGCCAGCAGCTTGACCCCGGCGAACACCGGGGAGCTGTTTTTT. As protein: CASSLTPANTGELFF.

The V gene is TRBV10-3, the J gene TRBJ2-3, with a possible D match to TRBD2 (6 bases). This CDR3 comprises 14 residues. Per the germline V gene, CDR1 is ENHRY and CDR2 is SYGVKD. V shed 4 bases and J shed 2 bases, with 10 bases lying between them. CDR3 amino acids: CAISGEATTDTQYF. The DNA of the CDR3 is TGTGCCATCAGTGGGGAGGCTACCACAGATACGCAGTATTTT.

This rearrangement joins TRBV4-2 to TRBJ2-5; 9 nucleotides agree with TRBD1. This CDR3 has 16 amino acids. V dropped 0 bases and J dropped 5; count of bases not matched to a gene: 7. Germline V gene sequence: CDR1 LGHNA, CDR2 YNFKEQ. CDR3 nucleotides: TGTGCCAGCAGCCAAGAGGGACAGGGACGGAGGGAGACCCAGTACTTC. Translation gives CASSQEGQGRRETQYF.

This clonotype has more than one count but fewer than ten. The chain joins TRBV20-1 to TRBJ1-6; D is undetermined. This CDR3 is 11 amino acids long. Looked up from germline, CDR1 is DFQATT and CDR2 is SNEGSKA (reference sequence). V dropped 2 bases and J dropped 10 bases, with 6 bases sitting between them. The DNA for the CDR3 is TGCAGTGCTAGATTAGGGTCACCCCTCCACTTT. Translation gives CSARLGSPLHF.

The gene calls are TRBV12-3 or TRBV12-4 and TRBJ2-5; D perhaps matches TRBD1 (6 bases). Trimming pared 4 bases from V and 1 base from J, leaving 13 bases between. The CDR3 totals 15 residues. The CDR3 reads CASSSPQGPQETQYF. CDR3 DNA: TGTGCCAGCAGTTCCCCACAGGGCCCCCAAGAGACCCAGTACTTC.